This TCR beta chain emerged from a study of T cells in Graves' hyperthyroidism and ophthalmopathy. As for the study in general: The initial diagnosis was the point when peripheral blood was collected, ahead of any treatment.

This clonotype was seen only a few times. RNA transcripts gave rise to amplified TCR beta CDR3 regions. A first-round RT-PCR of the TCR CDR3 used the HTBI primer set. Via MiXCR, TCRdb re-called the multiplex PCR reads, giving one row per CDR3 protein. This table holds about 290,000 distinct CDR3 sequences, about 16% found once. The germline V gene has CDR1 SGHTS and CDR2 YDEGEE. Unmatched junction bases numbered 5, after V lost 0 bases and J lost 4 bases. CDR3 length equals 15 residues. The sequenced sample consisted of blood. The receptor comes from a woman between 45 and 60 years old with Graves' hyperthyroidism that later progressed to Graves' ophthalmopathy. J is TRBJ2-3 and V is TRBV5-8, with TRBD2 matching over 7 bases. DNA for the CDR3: TGTGCCAGCAGCTTGGGACTAGCAAGTTCAGATACGCAGTATTTT. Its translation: CASSLGLASSDTQYF.